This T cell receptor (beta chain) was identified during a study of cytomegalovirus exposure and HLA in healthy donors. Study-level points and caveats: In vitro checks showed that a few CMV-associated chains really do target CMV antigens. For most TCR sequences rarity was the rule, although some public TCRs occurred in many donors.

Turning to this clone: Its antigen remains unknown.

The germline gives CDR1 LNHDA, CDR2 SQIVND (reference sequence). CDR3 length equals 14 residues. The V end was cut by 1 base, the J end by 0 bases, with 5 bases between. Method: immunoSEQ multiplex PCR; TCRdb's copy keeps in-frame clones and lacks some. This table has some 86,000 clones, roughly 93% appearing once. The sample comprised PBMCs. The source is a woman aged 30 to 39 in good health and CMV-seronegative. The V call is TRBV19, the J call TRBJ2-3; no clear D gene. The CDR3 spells CASSIGRSTDTQYF. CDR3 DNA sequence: TGTGCCAGTAGTATAGGTCGGAGCACAGATACGCAGTATTTT.